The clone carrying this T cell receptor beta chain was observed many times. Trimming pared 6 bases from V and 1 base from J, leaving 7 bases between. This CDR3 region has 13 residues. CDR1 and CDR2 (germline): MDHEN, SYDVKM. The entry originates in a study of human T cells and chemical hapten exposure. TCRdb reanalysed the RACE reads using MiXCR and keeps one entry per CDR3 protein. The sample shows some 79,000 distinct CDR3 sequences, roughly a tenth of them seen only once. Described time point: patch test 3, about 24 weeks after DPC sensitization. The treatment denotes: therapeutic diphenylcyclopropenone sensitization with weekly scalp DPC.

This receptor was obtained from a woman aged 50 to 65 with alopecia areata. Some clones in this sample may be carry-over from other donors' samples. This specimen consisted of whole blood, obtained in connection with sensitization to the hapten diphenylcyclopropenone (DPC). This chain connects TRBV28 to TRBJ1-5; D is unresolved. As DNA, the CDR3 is TGTGCCAGCAGACCTCAGAGCAATCAGCCCCAGCATTTT. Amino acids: CASRPQSNQPQHF.